This T cell receptor (beta chain) was recovered during a study of T cells after somatic rescue of genetic block (dated by TCRdb to 2018 to 2020). Regarding the research as a whole: The study assessed how robust, over the long term, a T-cell system was when the system had developed through somatic rescue of a genetic block in T-cell development.

For this clone: Its antigen is still unknown. The input lacks base qualities; no much larger clone sits a single base away.

The method was the immunoSEQ multiplex PCR assay. What TCRdb holds here is the immuneACCESS table cut down to in-frame rearrangements. Part of the clones is not present; checked against another copy, under half of the missing clones reflect an unresolved V gene, and the others are unexplained. The table for this sample lists tens of thousands of clones; about 96% of them were counted only once. The ten most abundant clones make up roughly 0.074% of the sample. The sequenced sample consisted of peripheral blood mononuclear cells (PBMCs). The clonotype originates from a child less than two years old.

CDR3 protein: CASSLLLAGADTQYF. The nucleotide sequence is given as TGCGCCAGCAGCTTATTGCTAGCGGGAGCAGATACGCAGTATTTT. The rearranged chain carries TRBV5-1 and TRBJ2-3, with TRBD2 matching 10 junction bases. The CDR3 holds 15 amino acids from the cysteine to the phenylalanine. Only the CDR3 region is kept as DNA, spanning 45 bases read in frame from base 1. CDR1 and CDR2 (SGHRS, YFSETQ) derive from the germline V gene. V is cut back by 2 bases and J by 4 bases, with 4 bases in the junction unmatched.